The 8 T cell receptor beta chains given below trace back to one sample, sequenced in a study of blood T cell repertoires in COVID-19. TCRdb keeps only in-frame clones here, not all; method: immunoSEQ multiplex PCR. The table lists 95,000 to 150,000 clones, approximately 82% of them singletons, with 5.5% to 6% in the top ten. The specimen was peripheral blood. These receptors were collected from a man older than 75 with active or convalescent COVID-19.

This chain links TRBV7-6 with TRBJ2-3; 9 nucleotides line up with TRBD1. The ends lost 5 bases at V and 5 bases at J; junction bases unmatched: 11. CDR3 length: 16 residues. Germline CDR1 is SGHVS and CDR2 is FNYEAQ. The CDR3 bases are TGTGCCAGCAGCGCCCGAGAACAGGGGGCAGGAGATACGCAGTATTTT. It yields the protein CASSAREQGAGDTQYF.

The chain uses TRBV20-1 and TRBJ1-1, with TRBD1 matching over 9 bases. The ends lost 6 bases at V and 11 bases at J; junction bases unmatched: 7. The CDR3 is 11 residues long. In germline, CDR1 is DFQATT, CDR2 SNEGSKA (reference sequence). The CDR3 here is CSAEGGQGAFF. Written as DNA, the CDR3 is TGCAGTGCGGAAGGTGGACAGGGGGCTTTCTTT.

In the case of this clone: The same CDR3 arises from other DNA sequences in this sample as well. The V and J genes are TRBV18 and TRBJ1-2; 8 positions match TRBD1. This CDR3 is built from 14 residues. The V and J ends lost 3 bases and 3 bases, in that order; junction bases with no gene match: 3. Germline V gives CDR1 KGHSH, CDR2 LQKENI. The CDR3 nucleotides read TGTGCCAGCTCACCGACGGGACAGGACTATGGCTACACCTTC. Translating it yields CASSPTGQDYGYTF.

The chain recombines TRBV2 with TRBJ2-7; 8 bases map to TRBD1. The CDR3 consists of 13 residues. The V gene end was trimmed by 5 bases and the J gene end by 9 bases; junction bases not matched to a gene: 9. Per the germline V gene, CDR1 is SNHLY and CDR2 is FYNNEI. The CDR3 coding sequence is TGTGCCAGCAGTAGTGACAGGGGAATCGGGCAGTACTTC. Its protein product is CASSSDRGIGQYF.

V and J are TRBV7-2 and TRBJ1-3; D is possibly TRBD1 (5 bases). This CDR3 contains 18 residues. Per the germline V gene, CDR1 is SGHTA and CDR2 is FQGNSA. V was trimmed by 0 bases and J by 0 bases, leaving 15 bases between them. The CDR3 region is CASSLAGAWSVSGNTIYF. In DNA, the CDR3 is TGTGCCAGCAGCTTAGCTGGGGCCTGGTCCGTCTCTGGAAACACCATATATTTT.

This clone was picked up many times. The chain couples TRBV5-1 to TRBJ1-1; possible D gene TRBD1, 6 bases. The CDR3 consists of 13 residues. Germline CDR1 SGHRS, CDR2 YFSETQ. Trimming removed 2 bases from V and 12 bases from J, with 17 bases in between. CDR3 region: CASSLKLDSGTFF. DNA of the CDR3: TGCGCCAGCAGCTTAAAGCTGGACAGTGGAACTTTCTTT.

The chain combines TRBV7-2 with TRBJ1-2; 11 nucleotides align to TRBD1. V dropped 5 bases and J dropped 6; count of bases not matched to a gene: 5. Germline V gives CDR1 SGHTA, CDR2 FQGNSA. The CDR3 has 14 residues. CDR3 sequence (DNA): TGTGCCAGCAGCAGGGACAGGGGGATCGATGGCTACACCTTC. The encoded protein is CASSRDRGIDGYTF.

This clone has just one count. V gene TRBV28 combines with J gene TRBJ1-5, with 8 nucleotides matching TRBD1. The CDR3 consists of 15 residues. The V gene end was trimmed by 3 bases and the J gene end by 6 bases; junction bases not matched to a gene: 7. Germline V gene sequence: CDR1 MDHEN, CDR2 SYDVKM. The DNA for the CDR3 is TGTGCCAGCAGTTTGACGGCAGGGGGCGTTCAGCCCCAGCATTTT. It yields the protein CASSLTAGGVQPQHF.